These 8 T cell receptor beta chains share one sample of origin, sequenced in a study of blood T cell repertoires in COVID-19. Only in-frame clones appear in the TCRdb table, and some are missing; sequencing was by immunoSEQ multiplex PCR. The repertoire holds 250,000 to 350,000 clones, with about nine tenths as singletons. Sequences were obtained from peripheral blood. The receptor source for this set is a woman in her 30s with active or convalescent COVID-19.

The CDR3 sequence is CASSPGQAAYGYTF. The CDR3, as DNA: TGTGCCAGCAGTCCCGGACAGGCCGCCTATGGCTACACCTTC. The V gene is TRBV28, the J gene TRBJ1-2; 7 bases line up with TRBD1. The V gene's germline CDR1 is MDHEN and CDR2 SYDVKM. Germline trimming cut 5 bases from V and 4 bases from J; bases unmatched to any gene: 7. The CDR3 contains 14 residues.

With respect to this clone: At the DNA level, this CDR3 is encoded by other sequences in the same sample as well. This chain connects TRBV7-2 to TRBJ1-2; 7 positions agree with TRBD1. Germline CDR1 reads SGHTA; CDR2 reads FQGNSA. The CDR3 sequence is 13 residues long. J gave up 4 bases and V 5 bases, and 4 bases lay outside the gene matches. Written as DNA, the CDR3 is TGTGCCAGCAGCCTGGGACAGTTCTATGGCTACACCTTC. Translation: CASSLGQFYGYTF.

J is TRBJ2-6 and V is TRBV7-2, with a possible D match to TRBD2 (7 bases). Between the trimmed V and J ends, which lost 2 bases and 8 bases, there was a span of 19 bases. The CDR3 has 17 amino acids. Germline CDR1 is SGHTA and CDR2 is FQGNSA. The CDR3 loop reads CASSLYTGGAISNVLTF. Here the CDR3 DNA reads TGTGCCAGCAGCTTATATACGGGGGGCGCGATCTCCAACGTCCTGACTTTC.

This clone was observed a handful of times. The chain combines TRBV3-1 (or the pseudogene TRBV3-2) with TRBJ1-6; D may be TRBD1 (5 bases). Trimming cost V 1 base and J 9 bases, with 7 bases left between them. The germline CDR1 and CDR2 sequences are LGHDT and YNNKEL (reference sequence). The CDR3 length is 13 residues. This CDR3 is CASSQVGGSPLHF. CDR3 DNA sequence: TGTGCCAGCAGCCAAGTCGGGGGTTCACCCCTCCACTTT.

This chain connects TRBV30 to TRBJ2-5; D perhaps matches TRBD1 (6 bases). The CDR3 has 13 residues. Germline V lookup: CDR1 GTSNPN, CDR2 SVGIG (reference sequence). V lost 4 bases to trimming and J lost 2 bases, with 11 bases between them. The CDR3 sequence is CAWTRGRQETQYF. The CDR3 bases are TGTGCCTGGACCAGGGGCAGACAAGAGACCCAGTACTTC.

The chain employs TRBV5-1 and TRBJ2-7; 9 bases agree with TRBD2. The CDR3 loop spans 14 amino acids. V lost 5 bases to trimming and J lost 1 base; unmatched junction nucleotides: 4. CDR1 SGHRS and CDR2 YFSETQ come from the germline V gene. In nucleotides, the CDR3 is TGCGCCAGCAGGCGGGGGGGCGGTTCCTACGAGCAGTACTTC. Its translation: CASRRGGGSYEQYF.

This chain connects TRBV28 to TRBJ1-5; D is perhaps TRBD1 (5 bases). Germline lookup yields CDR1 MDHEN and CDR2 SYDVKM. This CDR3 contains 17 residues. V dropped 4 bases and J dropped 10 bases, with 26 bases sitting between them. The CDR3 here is CASSSGFRQRGRGPQHF. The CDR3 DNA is TGTGCCAGCAGTTCAGGTTTTAGACAGAGAGGTAGAGGACCCCAGCATTTT. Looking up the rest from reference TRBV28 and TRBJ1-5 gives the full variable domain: DVKVTQSSRYLVKRTGEKVFLECVQDMDHENMFWYRQDPGLGLRLIYFSYDVKMKEKGDIPEGYSVSREKKERFSLILESASTNQTSMYLCASSSGFRQRGRGPQHFGDGTRLSIL.

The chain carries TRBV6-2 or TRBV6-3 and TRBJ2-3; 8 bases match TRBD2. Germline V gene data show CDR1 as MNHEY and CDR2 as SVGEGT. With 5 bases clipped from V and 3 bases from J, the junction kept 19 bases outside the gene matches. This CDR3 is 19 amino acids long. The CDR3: CASSAPWAGGPPWTDTQYF. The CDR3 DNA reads TGTGCCAGCAGTGCGCCTTGGGCGGGGGGCCCCCCGTGGACAGATACGCAGTATTTT.